The present TCR beta chain was sequenced within a study of CD8 T cells in Susac syndrome. Germline values: CDR1 MNHEY, CDR2 SVGAGI. The CDR3 consists of 13 residues. Random-hexamer reverse transcription was applied to about 0.45 to 1 ug RNA. TCR beta CDR3 was amplified by immunoSEQ covering 54 Vbeta and 13 Jbeta. From the immunoSEQ multiplex PCR reads, TCRdb called clonotypes with MiXCR, one entry per CDR3 protein. The table records hundreds of thousands of distinct CDR3 sequences, approximately 85% of them present only once. TCR beta was sequenced from blood CD8+ and CD4+ T cells. Both CD4+ and CD8+ T cells were negatively isolated, and TEMRA cells underwent FACS enrichment. Findings and caveats of the study: Individuals included in the TCR sequencing and HLA analysis were acknowledged by the study to be relatively few in number.

Points on this clonotype: Its antigen is unidentified. Sequence at one end of the junction differs from germline and may be a read error.

This sequence was found in a human donor with multiple sclerosis. The specimen was CD8+ T cells from PBMCs. The chain is built from TRBV6-5 and TRBJ2-4; 9 bases map to TRBD2. The CDR3 here is CASSYSEGGREDF. The CDR3 coding sequence is TGTGCCAGCAGTTACTCGGAAGGCGGGAGGGAGGACTTC.